The 30 T cell receptor beta chains given below trace back to one sample, sequenced in a study of blood T cell repertoires in COVID-19. Some clones are missing from TCRdb's copy, which holds only in-frame ones; the method was immunoSEQ multiplex PCR. The sample includes roughly 130,000 clones, around 82% of them seen just once. The specimen was peripheral blood. The receptors were gathered from a woman aged 25 to 39 who had recovered from COVID-19.

The chain links TRBV5-1 to TRBJ2-5, with 10 nucleotides matching TRBD1. CDR3 size: 15 residues. V lost 3 bases and J lost 5; bases outside the gene matches: 7. Germline CDR1 is SGHRS and CDR2 is YFSETQ. In DNA, the CDR3 is TGCGCCAGCAGCTGGGGACAGGGGAAGAGGGAGACCCAGTACTTC. The encoded protein is CASSWGQGKRETQYF.

The count of this clone is one. The chain joins TRBV19 to TRBJ1-5, with TRBD1 matching over 7 bases. The germline V gene encodes CDR1 LNHDA and CDR2 SQIVND (reference sequence). V shed 4 bases, J shed 3 bases, and the junction held 6 bases outside the gene matches. This CDR3 has 15 residues. The CDR3 DNA follows: TGTGCCAGTAGTAAGGACAGGCTTGACAATCAGCCCCAGCATTTT. It yields the protein CASSKDRLDNQPQHF.

This chain links TRBV27 with TRBJ1-5; tentatively, D is TRBD1 (5 bases). CDR3 length: 15 residues. V dropped 6 bases and J dropped 0 bases, with 12 bases sitting between them. Germline V CDR1 and CDR2: MNHEY, SMNVEV (reference sequence). CDR3 nucleotide sequence: TGTGCCAGCAGCCCTATAGGGGTTAGCAATCAGCCCCAGCATTTT. Translated, it gives CASSPIGVSNQPQHF.

The genes are TRBV15 and TRBJ2-7; 7 bases line up with TRBD1. This CDR3 spans 18 amino acids. Trimming removed 0 bases from V and 3 bases from J; junction bases left unmatched: 14. From germline, CDR1 is LNHNV and CDR2 YYDKDF (reference sequence). The CDR3 DNA reads TGTGCCACCAGCAGAGATTTTGTGACAGGGTCGTCTTTCTACGAGCAGTACTTC. Amino acid sequence: CATSRDFVTGSSFYEQYF.

J is TRBJ1-1 and V is TRBV19, with 9 nucleotides matching TRBD1. V dropped 0 bases and J dropped 6; count of bases not matched to a gene: 11. CDR1 LNHDA and CDR2 SQIVND come from the germline V gene (reference sequence). The length of the CDR3 is 17 residues. CDR3: CASSIDQWTGDKAEAFF. The CDR3 DNA is TGTGCCAGTAGTATAGATCAGTGGACAGGGGATAAAGCTGAAGCTTTCTTT.

V and J are TRBV27 and TRBJ1-4; possibly TRBD1 for D (6 bases). The CDR3 is 15 amino acids. V was shortened by 5 bases and J by 3 bases, with 13 bases between the two germline ends. CDR1 and CDR2 (germline): MNHEY, SMNVEV (reference sequence). The CDR3 coding sequence is TGTGCCAGCAGTCAGGGGAGTGTGGCTAATGAAAAACTGTTTTTT. Protein: CASSQGSVANEKLFF.

This chain links TRBV30 with TRBJ1-5, with 10 bases aligning to TRBD1. The germline V gene has CDR1 GTSNPN and CDR2 SVGIG (reference sequence). V lost 1 base and J lost 4; bases outside the gene matches: 4. The CDR3 is 15 amino acids. The CDR3 bases are TGTGCCTGGAGTGGGGGACAGGGGTTGAATCAGCCCCAGCATTTT. It is translated as CAWSGGQGLNQPQHF.

This clone showed up just once. The chain employs TRBV28 and TRBJ1-5, with TRBD1 identical over 8 bases. CDR1 and CDR2 (germline): MDHEN, SYDVKM. CDR3 length equals 16 residues. J lost 2 bases, V lost 5 bases, and 8 bases had no gene match. In nucleotides, the CDR3 is TGTGCCAGCAGTCCCCGGACAGGGACTCGCAATCAGCCCCAGCATTTT. Residues: CASSPRTGTRNQPQHF.

This chain joins TRBV7-2 and TRBJ2-5; 9 nucleotides align to TRBD1. Trimming at V came to 2 bases and at J to 1 base, leaving 2 bases not matched to a gene. Germline lookup yields CDR1 SGHTA and CDR2 FQGNSA. There are 15 residues in the CDR3. The CDR3 sequence: CASSLSDRGQETQYF. The CDR3 DNA is TGTGCCAGCAGCTTATCGGACAGGGGCCAAGAGACCCAGTACTTC.

The V gene is TRBV5-1, the J gene TRBJ2-1; 8 bases map to TRBD2. The CDR3 extends over 15 amino acids. V lost 0 bases, J lost 9 bases, and 8 bases stayed unmatched. Germline CDR1 is SGHRS and CDR2 is YFSETQ. This CDR3 reads CASSLAVSGKGEQFF. The CDR3 DNA reads TGCGCCAGCAGCTTGGCGGTTAGCGGGAAGGGTGAGCAGTTCTTC.

The gene calls are TRBV18 and TRBJ1-1; D is unclear. Trimming removed 1 base at V and 2 bases at J, with 11 bases between. Germline V CDR1 and CDR2: KGHSH, LQKENI. The CDR3 contains 15 residues. As DNA, the CDR3 is TGTGCCAGCTCACCACGGTCCCAGGCAAACACTGAAGCTTTCTTT. Amino acid sequence: CASSPRSQANTEAFF.

This sequence joins TRBV2 and TRBJ1-2; maybe TRBD1 (5 bases). V lost 6 bases to trimming and J lost 2 bases, with 7 bases between them. This CDR3 is 12 amino acids long. Germline V CDR1 and CDR2: SNHLY, FYNNEI. This chain's CDR3 is CASSRENYGYTF. The CDR3 DNA follows: TGTGCCAGCAGCAGGGAAAACTATGGCTACACCTTC.

This chain uses TRBV2 with TRBJ1-5, with D possibly matching TRBD1 (5 bases). Germline values: CDR1 SNHLY, CDR2 FYNNEI. The V end lost 3 bases, the J end lost 0 bases, and 18 bases lay between the germline ends. The CDR3 spans 18 residues. The CDR3 loop reads CASSDWTWEGYSNQPQHF. The CDR3 DNA sequence: TGTGCCAGCAGTGATTGGACGTGGGAGGGGTATAGCAATCAGCCCCAGCATTTT.

For the CDR3, the DNA is TGTGCCAGCAGCTTGATCACTTTGGACAGGGTGACCGGGGAGCTGTTTTTT. Protein sequence: CASSLITLDRVTGELFF. The chain recombines TRBV11-2 with TRBJ2-2; 8 bases match TRBD1. Trimming took 3 bases from V and 5 from J; bases not matched to a gene: 11. The V gene's germline CDR1 is SGHAT and CDR2 FQNNGV. The CDR3 covers 17 residues.

This clone was counted a few times. This chain connects TRBV7-9 to TRBJ2-1; 8 nucleotides match TRBD2. This CDR3 is built from 15 residues. The junction had 6 bases not matched to a gene; V was cut back by 1 base and J by 7 bases. The germline V gene has CDR1 SEHNR and CDR2 FQNEAQ (reference sequence). CDR3 in amino acids: CASSLGSGRGNEQFF. The CDR3 nucleotides read TGTGCCAGCAGCTTAGGGAGCGGGAGAGGGAATGAGCAGTTCTTC.

With respect to this clone: Different DNA sequences within this sample yield the same CDR3. The V and J genes are TRBV19 and TRBJ2-7; D uncertain. The V gene's germline CDR1 is LNHDA and CDR2 SQIVND (reference sequence). The length of the CDR3 is 12 residues. V was shortened by 5 bases and J by 1 base, with 6 bases between the two germline ends. The CDR3 sequence is CASSSGSYEQYF. The CDR3 coding sequence is TGTGCCAGTAGTTCAGGTTCCTACGAGCAGTACTTC.

The chain has TRBV5-8 and TRBJ2-3; tentative D call: TRBD2 (6 bases). The length of the CDR3 is 17 residues. Deletions cut 0 bases from V and 2 bases from J, with 16 bases between. In germline, CDR1 is SGHTS, CDR2 YDEGEE. CDR3 bases: TGTGCCAGCAGCTTGGCCGGGCTAGCGTGGGACACAGATACGCAGTATTTT. Translating gives CASSLAGLAWDTDTQYF.

V and J are TRBV7-9 and TRBJ1-4, with TRBD1 as a possible D gene (6 bases). Per germline, CDR1 SEHNR and CDR2 FQNEAQ (reference sequence). Deletions cut 5 bases from V and 8 bases from J, with 18 bases between. The CDR3 covers 15 residues. In DNA, the CDR3 is TGTGCCAGCAGCCCCTCAGGGGCCAGCGGAGAAAAACTGTTTTTT. Translation gives CASSPSGASGEKLFF.

V is TRBV5-4 and J is TRBJ2-7; D is undetermined. The V end lost 4 bases, the J end lost 0 bases, and 14 bases lay between the germline ends. Germline V gene sequence: CDR1 SGHNT, CDR2 YYREEE (reference sequence). This CDR3 is 15 amino acids long. CDR3 bases: TGTGCCAGCAGCGGAGACCCTCGCCCCTCCTACGAGCAGTACTTC. Translated: CASSGDPRPSYEQYF.

The chain couples TRBV13 to TRBJ1-2, with D possibly TRBD1 on 5 matching bases. This CDR3 has 13 residues. Germline CDR1 and CDR2: PRHDT and FYEKMQ (reference sequence). V dropped 2 bases and J dropped 4 bases, with 8 bases sitting between them. The CDR3 loop is CASSLSGAYGYTF. The CDR3 DNA is TGTGCCAGCAGCTTAAGTGGGGCCTATGGCTACACCTTC.

This clone was found once. V usage is TRBV19 and J usage is TRBJ1-5; D is possibly TRBD1 (6 bases). The CDR3 length is 15 residues. CDR1 and CDR2 from the germline V gene are LNHDA and SQIVND (reference sequence). The ends were cut back, 11 bases at V and 7 bases at J, with 24 bases in the middle. CDR3 sequence: CAGGQTGKLSQPQHF. CDR3 nucleotide sequence: TGTGCCGGGGGCCAAACAGGGAAACTAAGCCAGCCCCAGCATTTT.

This rearrangement joins TRBV5-1 to TRBJ2-1; D perhaps matches TRBD2 (7 bases). The CDR3 spans 16 residues. V lost 0 bases to trimming and J lost 6 bases, with 16 bases between them. CDR1 is SGHRS and CDR2 is YFSETQ in the germline V gene. The CDR3 spells CASSLESGGRPNEQFF. For the CDR3, the DNA is TGCGCCAGCAGCTTGGAATCGGGGGGCCGACCCAATGAGCAGTTCTTC.

The chain is built from TRBV6-5 and TRBJ1-2, with D possibly being TRBD1 (5 bases). V lost 0 bases and J 4 bases, leaving 15 bases between the germline ends. This CDR3 has 16 residues. Germline V gene sequence: CDR1 MNHEY, CDR2 SVGAGI. Here the CDR3 reads CASSYSRATDPYGYTF. CDR3 nucleotide sequence: TGTGCCAGCAGTTACTCACGGGCGACAGACCCCTATGGCTACACCTTC.

V is TRBV6-6 and J is TRBJ2-3, with 12 bases aligning to TRBD2. The ends lost 7 bases at V and 8 bases at J; junction bases unmatched: 13. This CDR3 spans 16 amino acids. CDR1 MNHNY and CDR2 SVGAGI come from the germline V gene (reference sequence). The chain's CDR3 is CASNPSSGGAAPTQYF. The CDR3 DNA sequence: TGTGCCAGCAACCCTTCTAGCGGGGGGGCTGCTCCTACGCAGTATTTT.

This chain joins TRBV7-3 and TRBJ2-7; 10 nucleotides line up with TRBD2. Losses at the gene ends were 5 bases for V and 1 base for J; bases not matched to a gene: 5. The CDR3 sequence is 15 residues long. Germline V gene lookup returns CDR1 SGHTA and CDR2 FQGTGA. For the CDR3, the DNA is TGTGCCAGCAGCGAGGGAGCGGGAGGGTCCTACGAGCAGTACTTC. This gives the protein CASSEGAGGSYEQYF. Full variable domain (rest looked up from reference TRBV7-3 and TRBJ2-7): GAGVSQTPSNKVTEKGKYVELRCDPISGHTALYWYRQSLGQGPEFLIYFQGTGAADDSGLPNDRFFAVRPEGSVSTLKIQRTERGDSAVYLCASSEGAGGSYEQYFGPGTRLTVT.

The chain has TRBV5-6 and TRBJ2-2; 9 bases match TRBD2. Losses at the gene ends were 4 bases for V and 6 bases for J; bases not matched to a gene: 10. The germline V gene encodes CDR1 SGHDT and CDR2 YYEEEE. The length of the CDR3 is 16 residues. This CDR3 reads CASSPRGREGPGELFF. The CDR3, as DNA: TGTGCCAGCAGCCCTAGGGGGCGGGAGGGCCCCGGGGAGCTGTTTTTT. Full variable domain (remainder filled in from reference TRBV5-6 and TRBJ2-2): DAGVTQSPTHLIKTRGQQVTLRCSPKSGHDTVSWYQQALGQGPQFIFQYYEEEERQRGNFPDRFSGHQFPNYSSELNVNALLLGDSALYLCASSPRGREGPGELFFGEGSRLTVL.

This chain's CDR3 is CASSLAGRTYEQYF. CDR3 DNA sequence: TGCGCCAGCAGCTTGGCAGGGCGGACCTACGAGCAGTACTTC. The chain carries TRBV5-1 and TRBJ2-7; D is possibly TRBD1 (5 bases). Germline values: CDR1 SGHRS, CDR2 YFSETQ. The CDR3 runs 14 residues. With 0 bases removed from V and 2 bases from J, the gap between germline ends came to 9 bases. The full variable domain, its missing parts supplied by reference TRBV5-1 and TRBJ2-7, is KAGVTQTPRYLIKTRGQQVTLSCSPISGHRSVSWYQQTPGQGLQFLFEYFSETQRNKGNFPGRFSGRQFSNSRSEMNVSTLELGDSALYLCASSLAGRTYEQYFGPGTRLTVT.

The chain recombines TRBV6-6 with TRBJ1-2, with a weak D call TRBD1 (6 bases). Trimming removed 6 bases at V and 6 bases at J, with 17 bases between. CDR1 MNHNY and CDR2 SVGAGI come from the germline V gene (reference sequence). The CDR3 spans 14 residues. The chain's CDR3 is CASREVGRGNGYTF. The CDR3 nucleotides read TGTGCCAGCAGGGAAGTCGGGAGGGGGAATGGCTACACCTTC.

As DNA, the CDR3 is TGTGCCACCAGTGAGGGGACAGCCACAGATACGCAGTATTTT. Protein product: CATSEGTATDTQYF. The chain carries TRBV24-1 and TRBJ2-3; 7 bases fit TRBD1. V lost 4 bases and J lost 2; bases outside the gene matches: 2. CDR1 is KGHDR, CDR2 SFDVKD, per germline. The CDR3 loop spans 14 amino acids.

V usage is TRBV6-6 and J usage is TRBJ2-7; no clear D gene. CDR1 and CDR2 from the germline V gene are MNHNY and SVGAGI (reference sequence). CDR3 length equals 13 residues. The ends were cut back, 4 bases at V and 0 bases at J, with 7 bases in the middle. CDR3 residues: CASSSYGSYEQYF. CDR3 sequence (DNA): TGTGCCAGCAGTTCCTACGGCTCCTACGAGCAGTACTTC.